This T cell receptor (beta chain) was identified in a study of T cells in Graves' hyperthyroidism and ophthalmopathy (dated by TCRdb to the late 2010s). Regarding the research as a whole: Peripheral blood samples were taken at the time of initial diagnosis, prior to any treatment. To identify TCR V-J signatures that set the groups apart, the researchers used a discovery cohort of 100 patients, made up of around 42 with Graves' ophthalmopathy and around 58 with stable Graves' hyperthyroidism. Prospective prediction of ophthalmopathy was tested in an independent validation cohort consisting of fewer than 20 hyperthyroidism patients and around 16 patients who later progressed to ophthalmopathy. The approximately 100 discovery patients were divided at random into training and test sets in a 7:3 ratio. Thyroid tissue and blood T-cell repertoires from about six Graves' hyperthyroidism patients were also compared in the study. After blood sampling, hyperthyroidism patients were treated with methimazole at a starting dose of 30 mg daily, and ophthalmopathy patients were treated with high-dose intravenous methylprednisolone. The paper describes TCR Vbeta CDR3 sequencing of 135 peripheral blood samples, made up of roughly 40 ophthalmopathy patients, 70 to 80 hyperthyroidism patients and approximately 17 progressor patients. Here is what the overall study found, with its caveats: Most expanded thyroid clonotypes (frequency above 0.001) were also found in blood, which suggests that blood repertoires may mirror thyroid immune responses. No statistical method was used to fix the sample size in advance, and group allocation was not hidden from the investigators. In validation, the model predicted progression to ophthalmopathy a median of around 6.5 months before onset, with roughly 71% sensitivity and about 72% specificity. Ophthalmopathy was separated from stable hyperthyroidism by a 13 V-J signature model, with approximately 90% sensitivity and about 81% specificity obtained in cross-validation and 80%/75% obtained in testing.

The TCR beta CDR3 regions were amplified from RNA transcripts. A first-round RT-PCR of the TCR CDR3 used the HTBI primer set with the Qiagen OneStep RT-PCR kit. Libraries were constructed in a second round of multiplex PCR, after which size selection and purification were carried out. Paired-end sequencing of the libraries was performed with 100 bp reads on an Illumina HiSeq2000. As for the authors' bioinformatics: SOAPnuke was used to process the raw data, with reads discarded if the reads contained adapters or uncalled bases, had a mean Phred below 15, or lacked an exact constant-primer or identifier match. High-quality paired reads were merged with COPE v1.2.5, and unique nucleotide sequences were defined as clonotypes. MiTCR v1.1 was used to align the clonotypes against IMGT TRBV, TRBD and TRBJ reference segments. The analysis was restricted to V-J combinations with a frequency above 0.0001, which together covered about 99% of the repertoires. A TCS score was defined as the ratio of F50 (clonal expansion) to E x V (chaos), with BLOSUM62-based TCRdist applied between CDR3 peptides within each V-J. Welch's t-statistics and random forest reduced roughly 530 V-J features to fewer than 15, which were used in a naive Bayes classifier (R e1071). TCRdb passed the public sequencing reads through fastp at Q25 and MiXCR, retaining productive beta sequences. When rows share a CDR3 protein, they turn into one entry using the most common DNA and genes. For this entry, the V and J calls and clone size follow TCRdb and not the study's own pipeline. Recorded for this sample are a few hundred thousand distinct CDR3 sequences; roughly 12% of them occurred a single time. The biggest ten clones account for 20% to 25% of the sample.

This clonotype was counted ten times or more. The clone's antigen remains unknown. Qualities for individual bases were not recorded, and no much larger clone is one base off. Hyperthyroidism patients were newly diagnosed, with disease duration under 2 months, and aged 18 to 65 years. Exclusion was applied to patients with uncontrolled infections, other autoimmune diseases, pregnancy or lactation. Diagnoses were based on clinical symptoms, serum thyroxine and TRAb, thyroid ultrasound and orbital computed tomography. Blood from progressor patients was drawn when they were first diagnosed with hyperthyroidism, before any ophthalmopathy symptoms appeared. Ficoll-Paque density gradient centrifugation was used to isolate PBMCs from 8.5 to 10 ml of fresh peripheral blood. Patients classed as progressors first received a Graves' hyperthyroidism diagnosis and then went on to develop ophthalmopathy during follow-up. Total RNA was extracted using Trizol reagent, and RNA quality was assessed on an Agilent 2100 Bioanalyzer.

The sequencing input was blood. The receptor was derived from a man aged 25-45 years with Graves' hyperthyroidism that later progressed to Graves' ophthalmopathy.

The nucleotides read TGCAGTGCTAGAGAAGCTAGCGGGGGGTCGTGGTATGAGCAGTTCTTC. It translates as CSAREASGGSWYEQFF. The receptor chain draws on TRBV20-1 and TRBJ2-1; 11 middle bases align to TRBD2. As encoded in the germline V gene (reference sequence), CDR1 is DFQATT while CDR2 is SNEGSKA. Taken from cysteine to phenylalanine, the CDR3 has 16 residues. The CDR3 DNA has 48 bases and is translated from base 1. Trimming takes 0 bases off V and 8 bases off J; junction bases not matched to a gene: 9.